The next 25 T cell receptor beta chains were all read from a single sample in a study of OX40 agonist ivuxolimab in advanced cancers. The data were produced by immunoSEQ multiplex PCR, yet TCRdb's version contains in-frame clones alone and is incomplete. The sample lists tens of thousands of clones, approximately 88% seen once, with roughly 2.5% in the top ten. The source was CD4+ or CD8+ T cells sorted from blood, collected in a trial of the OX40 agonist ivuxolimab. The receptors derive from an adult with an advanced solid tumor such as melanoma, head and neck, liver or kidney cancer.

The rearrangement links TRBV6-1 to TRBJ2-5; the D gene could be TRBD1 or TRBD2 (5 bases each). Germline V gives CDR1 MNHNS, CDR2 SASEGT. This CDR3 contains 13 residues. V was cut by 2 bases and J by 5 bases, with 9 bases left in between. The CDR3 protein is CASSEWGSETQYF. The DNA of the CDR3 is TGTGCCAGCAGTGAATGGGGGTCGGAGACCCAGTACTTC.

The rearrangement links TRBV28 to TRBJ1-1; a weak D match, TRBD1 (5 bases). The CDR3 contains 13 residues. CDR1 is MDHEN, CDR2 SYDVKM, per germline. The germline V and J ends were trimmed by 6 bases and 11 bases, with 19 bases remaining between them. The CDR3 loop reads CASSPPRGGEAFF. In DNA form, the CDR3 reads TGTGCCAGCAGCCCACCCCGGGGGGGGGAGGCTTTCTTT.

Regarding this clone: Its ends do not fully match the called genes, so a read error is possible. The rearrangement links TRBV2 to TRBJ1-4; D not certain. Germline CDR1 and CDR2: SNHLY and FYNNEI. The CDR3 consists of 13 residues. CDR3 residues: CASSEGTYEKLFF. As DNA, the CDR3 is TGTGCCAGCAGTGAGGGAACTTATGAAAAACTGTTTTTT.

V usage is TRBV6-1 and J usage is TRBJ1-6, with a possible D match to TRBD1 (5 bases). Germline CDR1 and CDR2: MNHNS and SASEGT. The V gene lost 7 bases and the J gene lost 7 bases, with 11 bases spanning the gap. The CDR3 extends over 13 amino acids. CDR3 in amino acids: CASTGGGNSPLHF. The CDR3 nucleotides are TGTGCCAGCACCGGGGGTGGGAATTCACCCCTCCACTTT.

This sequence joins TRBV5-1 and TRBJ1-4; D perhaps matches TRBD1 (5 bases). Germline V lookup: CDR1 SGHRS, CDR2 YFSETQ. The CDR3 loop spans 14 amino acids. The V end lost 3 bases, the J end lost 5 bases, and 11 bases lay between the germline ends. This CDR3 reads CASSWGTGNEKLFF. CDR3 in DNA: TGCGCCAGCAGCTGGGGGACGGGGAATGAAAAACTGTTTTTT.

This clone was recorded a few times. The V and J genes are TRBV30 and TRBJ1-1, with no clear D. V lost 1 base to trimming and J lost 7 bases, with 7 bases between them. In germline, CDR1 is GTSNPN, CDR2 SVGIG (reference sequence). This CDR3 is 11 amino acids long. CDR3: CAWSGGGEAFF. The CDR3 DNA follows: TGTGCCTGGAGTGGGGGTGGTGAAGCTTTCTTT.

This clone showed up just once. CDR3 nucleotide sequence: TGTGCCAGCAGCTCAGGCCTCCAGTTCACAGATACGCAGTATTTT. Translated, it gives CASSSGLQFTDTQYF. The V gene is TRBV2, the J gene TRBJ2-3; D is uncertain. This CDR3 is built from 15 residues. Deletions cut 6 bases from V and 2 bases from J, with 15 bases between. Germline CDR1 is SNHLY and CDR2 is FYNNEI. Variable domain in full (rest from reference TRBV2 and TRBJ2-3): EPEVTQTPSHQVTQMGQEVILRCVPISNHLYFYWYRQILGQKVEFLVSFYNNEISEKSEIFDDQFSVERPDGSNFTLKIRSTKLEDSAMYFCASSSGLQFTDTQYFGPGTRLTVL.

The J gene is TRBJ1-2, the V gene TRBV29-1, with 7 bases matching TRBD1. Germline V gives CDR1 SQVTM, CDR2 ANQGSEA. Trimming took 5 bases from V and 4 from J; bases not matched to a gene: 7. The CDR3 loop spans 13 amino acids. CDR3: CSVPPTGPYGYTF. The CDR3 DNA follows: TGCAGCGTTCCCCCGACAGGGCCCTATGGCTACACCTTC.

The chain has TRBV30 and TRBJ2-2; 10 bases line up with TRBD2. V shed 6 bases, J shed 8 bases, and the junction held 9 bases outside the gene matches. Germline values: CDR1 GTSNPN, CDR2 SVGIG (reference sequence). This CDR3 region has 14 residues. DNA of the CDR3: TGTGCCTGTACTAGCGGGGCCTTTGGGGGGGAGCTGTTTTTT. Translation gives CACTSGAFGGELFF. The complete variable domain, with remaining parts taken from reference TRBV30 and TRBJ2-2, reads SQTIHQWPATLVQPVGSPLSLECTVEGTSNPNLYWYRQAAGRGLQLLFYSVGIGQISSEVPQNLSASRPQDRQFILSSKKLLLSDSGFYLCACTSGAFGGELFFGEGSRLTVL.

This clone was seen only once. The chain couples TRBV9 to TRBJ2-1; TRBD1 agrees at 9 bases. This CDR3 region has 16 residues. Per the germline V gene, CDR1 is SGDLS and CDR2 is YYNGEE. The V segment lost 0 bases and the J segment 4 bases; nucleotides outside the gene matches: 5. As DNA, the CDR3 is TGTGCCAGCAGCGTAGAAAGGGACAGGGTTTACAATGAGCAGTTCTTC. Its translation: CASSVERDRVYNEQFF. The full variable domain, in which reference TRBV9 and TRBJ2-1 provide the parts outside the CDR3, is DSGVTQTPKHLITATGQRVTLRCSPRSGDLSVYWYQQSLDQGLQFLIQYYNGEERAKGNILERFSAQQFPDLHSELNLSSLELGDSALYFCASSVERDRVYNEQFFGPGTRLTVL.

This rearrangement joins TRBV20-1 to TRBJ2-5, with D unclear. Per germline, CDR1 DFQATT and CDR2 SNEGSKA (reference sequence). With 3 bases removed from V and 5 bases from J, the gap between germline ends came to 7 bases. The CDR3 is 11 residues long. CDR3 amino acids: CSARMGETQYF. CDR3 bases: TGCAGTGCTAGGATGGGGGAGACCCAGTACTTC.

The V call is TRBV28, the J call TRBJ1-4, with TRBD1 as a possible D gene (6 bases). Trimming shortened V by 5 bases and J by 7 bases, and 14 bases separated the two germline ends. Looked up from germline, CDR1 is MDHEN and CDR2 is SYDVKM. The CDR3 length is 14 residues. The CDR3 region is CASSTGTWGEKLFF. DNA of the CDR3: TGTGCCAGCAGTACAGGGACTTGGGGTGAAAAACTGTTTTTT.

This rearrangement joins TRBV19 to TRBJ1-1; no firm D call. The CDR3 sequence is 15 residues long. Germline V CDR1 and CDR2: LNHDA, SQIVND (reference sequence). Deletions cut 7 bases from V and 4 bases from J, with 19 bases between. As DNA, the CDR3 is TGTGCCAGTACCCTGCGGACGGGATGGGGCACTGAAGCTTTCTTT. Protein sequence: CASTLRTGWGTEAFF.

V is TRBV6-1 and J is TRBJ1-2; tentatively, D is TRBD1 (6 bases). The CDR3 is 15 amino acids. With 7 bases removed from V and 1 base from J, the gap between germline ends came to 16 bases. Germline-derived CDR1 and CDR2 are MNHNS and SASEGT. The CDR3 here is CASNMMRTVNYGYTF. CDR3 DNA: TGTGCCAGCAATATGATGCGGACAGTTAACTATGGCTACACCTTC.

The V gene is TRBV7-2, the J gene TRBJ2-6; D may be TRBD1 (5 bases). Trimming removed 0 bases from V and 0 bases from J, with 15 bases in between. This CDR3 comprises 19 residues. The V gene's germline CDR1 is SGHTA and CDR2 FQGNSA. In nucleotides, the CDR3 is TGTGCCAGCAGCTTAGCGCCTCTACAGGCATTCTCTGGGGCCAACGTCCTGACTTTC. It is translated as CASSLAPLQAFSGANVLTF.

The J gene is TRBJ2-5, the V gene TRBV4-3; 9 positions match TRBD2. Germline CDR1 reads LGHNA; CDR2 reads YSLEER. V was clipped by 1 base and J by 0 bases; unmatched bases: 6. CDR3 size: 17 residues. In DNA, the CDR3 is TGCGCCAGCAGCCAAGGGGACCAGCGGGGGGACCAAGAGACCCAGTACTTC. Its translation is CASSQGDQRGDQETQYF.

This clone was observed once. The chain employs TRBV7-2 and TRBJ2-1; 11 bases match TRBD1. V lost 5 bases, J lost 7 bases, and 10 bases stayed unmatched. The germline V gene encodes CDR1 SGHTA and CDR2 FQGNSA. The CDR3 sequence is 16 residues long. CDR3 bases: TGTGCCAGCAGCCGCATTGGACAGGGGGCGCTGAATGAGCAGTTCTTC. The encoded protein is CASSRIGQGALNEQFF.

The chain is built from TRBV2 and TRBJ2-5, with no clear D. The CDR3 covers 13 residues. Germline assignment: CDR1 SNHLY and CDR2 FYNNEI. Trimming pared 2 bases from V and 5 bases from J, leaving 9 bases between. CDR3 region: CASSERMWETQYF. CDR3 sequence (DNA): TGTGCCAGCAGTGAAAGAATGTGGGAGACCCAGTACTTC.

A note on this clone: Additional DNA sequences in this sample encode the identical CDR3. The chain uses TRBV5-1 and TRBJ2-3; the D is unclear. From germline, CDR1 is SGHRS and CDR2 YFSETQ. Trimming cost V 0 bases and J 6 bases, with 8 bases left between them. The CDR3 runs 13 residues. The CDR3 protein is CASSLGGRDTQYF. The CDR3 bases are TGCGCCAGCAGCTTGGGGGGTCGGGATACGCAGTATTTT.

This CDR3 reads CASVQGASGYTF. Here the CDR3 DNA reads TGTGCCAGCGTACAGGGCGCGTCGGGCTACACCTTC. The chain carries TRBV6-4 and TRBJ1-2; D may be TRBD1 (6 bases). There are 12 residues in the CDR3. Germline V CDR1 and CDR2: MRHNA, SNTAGT. V dropped 8 bases and J dropped 8 bases, with 15 bases sitting between them.

The rearrangement links TRBV5-6 to TRBJ2-6, with no clear D. This CDR3 comprises 14 residues. Trimming pared 6 bases from V and 0 bases from J, leaving 7 bases between. In germline, CDR1 is SGHDT, CDR2 YYEEEE. The CDR3: CASNRNSGANVLTF. The CDR3 DNA reads TGTGCCAGCAACCGTAACTCTGGGGCCAACGTCCTGACTTTC. Variable domain in full (rest from reference TRBV5-6 and TRBJ2-6): DAGVTQSPTHLIKTRGQQVTLRCSPKSGHDTVSWYQQALGQGPQFIFQYYEEEERQRGNFPDRFSGHQFPNYSSELNVNALLLGDSALYLCASNRNSGANVLTFGAGSRLTVL.

The chain is built from TRBV5-4 and TRBJ2-5; 11 nucleotides line up with TRBD2. V gave up 0 bases and J gave up 8 bases; unmatched junction bases: 6. This CDR3 is 15 amino acids long. The V gene's germline CDR1 is SGHNT and CDR2 YYREEE (reference sequence). The CDR3 loop is CASSLVLAGGSTQYF. CDR3 nucleotides: TGTGCCAGCAGCTTGGTTCTAGCGGGGGGATCAACCCAGTACTTC.

This clone has only a few counts. The rearrangement joins TRBV6-5 to TRBJ1-5, with D possibly matching TRBD1 (5 bases). The germline V and J ends were trimmed by 6 bases and 5 bases, with 11 bases remaining between them. Germline loops: CDR1 MNHEY, CDR2 SVGAGI. This CDR3 comprises 13 residues. CDR3 sequence (DNA): TGTGCCAGCAGCCCACAGGAGGATCAGCCCCAGCATTTT. Its translation: CASSPQEDQPQHF.

This chain connects TRBV18 to TRBJ2-5; 11 nucleotides align to TRBD1. Per germline, CDR1 KGHSH and CDR2 LQKENI. The CDR3 length is 16 residues. Trimming cost V 3 bases and J 4 bases; bases outside gene matches: 7. DNA of the CDR3: TGTGCCAGCTCACCCCTGGGACAGGGGGTTGGAGAGACCCAGTACTTC. It is translated as CASSPLGQGVGETQYF.

The rearrangement links TRBV2 to TRBJ2-7, with D possibly being TRBD1 (5 bases). The CDR3 length is 13 residues. CDR1 and CDR2 from the germline V gene are SNHLY and FYNNEI. Trimming took 5 bases from V and 2 from J, leaving 10 bases between them. The CDR3 spells CASSYTGAYEQYV. The CDR3, as DNA: TGTGCCAGCAGTTATACAGGTGCCTACGAGCAGTACGTC.